The 26 T cell receptor beta chains in this list originate from one sample, sequenced in a study of T cell repertoires in cytomegalovirus infection. TCRdb re-called the reads with MiXCR, one entry per CDR3 protein. Here the sample spans 200,000 to 300,000 distinct CDR3 sequences, around 12% being singletons. The sample was PBMCs. Receptor source: a human donor in good health (CMV status not recorded). Some clones in this sample may be carry-over from other donors' samples.

This clonotype has a count of ten or more. V gene TRBV28 combines with J gene TRBJ2-4; D possibly matches TRBD1 or TRBD2 (5 bases each). V was clipped by 6 bases and J by 7 bases, with 16 bases between them. Germline CDR1 is MDHEN and CDR2 is SYDVKM. The CDR3 extends over 14 amino acids. The CDR3 is CASSRGPLGNIQYF. CDR3 in DNA: TGTGCCAGCAGCCGGGGACCCCTGGGGAACATTCAGTACTTC.

DNA for the CDR3: TGTGCCAGCAGCCTAACGGGGACATACCAGCCCCAGCATTTT. This translates into CASSLTGTYQPQHF. The gene calls are TRBV6-2 or TRBV6-3 and TRBJ1-5; D might be TRBD1 (6 bases). V lost 6 bases, J lost 7 bases, and 16 bases lay in between. Germline V gene lookup returns CDR1 MNHEY and CDR2 SVGEGT. The CDR3 loop spans 14 amino acids.

This clonotype was seen many times. The chain's CDR3 is CASSQVGERQFF. CDR3 DNA sequence: TGTGCCAGCAGCCAGGTGGGGGAGCGACAGTTCTTC. The rearrangement joins TRBV7-6 to TRBJ2-1; D possibly uses TRBD1 or TRBD2 (5 bases each). The CDR3 sequence is 12 residues long. V was shortened by 5 bases and J by 13 bases, with 15 bases between the two germline ends. The germline V gene encodes CDR1 SGHVS and CDR2 FNYEAQ.

This clonotype has only a few counts. This chain connects TRBV29-1 to TRBJ2-7, with TRBD1 matching over 9 bases. The germline CDR1 and CDR2 sequences are SQVTM and ANQGSEA. The J segment lost 0 bases and the V segment lost 5 bases, leaving 2 bases of the junction unmatched. The CDR3 is made up of 13 amino acids. Written as DNA, the CDR3 is TGCAGCGTTCCGGGACAGGGCTCCTACGAGCAGTACTTC. It specifies CSVPGQGSYEQYF.

This clonotype was detected many times. The V call is TRBV7-2, the J call TRBJ2-6; the D is unclear. This CDR3 is built from 13 residues. V shed 5 bases and J shed 0 bases, with 2 bases lying between them. The germline CDR1 and CDR2 sequences are SGHTA and FQGNSA. The DNA of the CDR3 is TGTGCCAGCAGCGACTCTGGGGCCAACGTCCTGACTTTC. Translation: CASSDSGANVLTF.

This clonotype was detected many times. The rearrangement links TRBV28 to TRBJ2-3, with 9 bases lining up with TRBD1. This CDR3 spans 15 amino acids. V gave up 7 bases and J gave up 0 bases; unmatched junction bases: 5. Looked up from germline, CDR1 is MDHEN and CDR2 is SYDVKM. The CDR3 loop reads CASIQQGASTDTQYF. CDR3 bases: TGTGCCAGCATTCAACAGGGGGCTAGCACAGATACGCAGTATTTT.

This clonotype has a handful of counts. This chain connects TRBV18 to TRBJ1-1; D unclear. CDR1 and CDR2 from the germline V gene are KGHSH and LQKENI. The CDR3 extends over 14 amino acids. The V and J ends lost 1 base and 2 bases respectively, with 8 bases between them. The CDR3 sequence: CASSPRAANTEAFF. For the CDR3, the DNA is TGTGCCAGCTCACCACGAGCCGCTAACACTGAAGCTTTCTTT.

The chain is built from TRBV19 and TRBJ1-1, with D unclear. This CDR3 contains 13 residues. From germline, CDR1 is LNHDA and CDR2 SQIVND (reference sequence). Trimming shortened V by 5 bases and J by 0 bases, and 7 bases separated the two germline ends. This chain's CDR3 is CASSELVNTEAFF. CDR3 DNA sequence: TGTGCCAGTAGTGAGTTGGTGAACACTGAAGCTTTCTTT.

The table lists this clonotype with many counts. This chain joins TRBV7-2 and TRBJ2-1, with D maybe TRBD2 (6 bases). The germline gives CDR1 SGHTA, CDR2 FQGNSA. With 1 base removed from V and 5 bases from J, the gap between germline ends came to 15 bases. The CDR3 runs to 16 residues. In DNA, the CDR3 is TGTGCCAGCAGCTTAGGGGGAGGTCGACCCGACAATGAGCAGTTCTTC. This translates into CASSLGGGRPDNEQFF.

Comments on this clonotype: Possible read error: a much larger clone is one base away. The chain uses TRBV19 and TRBJ1-1, with 9 bases identical to TRBD1. Trimming at V came to 5 bases and at J to 5 bases, leaving 9 bases not matched to a gene. Per the germline V gene, CDR1 is LNHDA and CDR2 is SQIVND (reference sequence). This CDR3 contains 15 residues. The CDR3 loop reads CASSSPGQGGTEAFF. In nucleotides, the CDR3 is TGTGCCAGTAGTTCACCGGGACAGGGCGGGACTGAAGCTTTCTTT. Supplemented by reference TRBV19 and TRBJ1-1, the full variable domain reads DGGITQSPKYLFRKEGQNVTLSCEQNLNHDAMYWYRQDPGQGLRLIYYSQIVNDFQKGDIAEGYSVSREKKESFPLTVTSAQKNPTAFYLCASSSPGQGGTEAFFGQGTRLTVV.

This clonotype has at least ten counts. The chain carries TRBV19 and TRBJ2-1; D not resolved. The CDR3 consists of 12 residues. V lost 3 bases, J lost 5 bases, and 5 bases lay in between. CDR1 and CDR2 (germline): LNHDA, SQIVND (reference sequence). CDR3 nucleotides: TGTGCCAGTAGTATCTTAGACAATGAGCAGTTCTTC. Translated, it gives CASSILDNEQFF.

This clonotype has at least ten counts. This chain links TRBV19 with TRBJ1-5; no definite D call. The CDR3 runs to 14 residues. Germline CDR1 and CDR2: LNHDA and SQIVND (reference sequence). Trimming took 3 bases from V and 3 from J, leaving 9 bases between them. The CDR3 DNA is TGTGCCAGTAGTATCCAGGAGATCAATCAGCCCCAGCATTTT. This translates into CASSIQEINQPQHF.

The chain is built from TRBV11-1 and TRBJ2-3; D call uncertain. In germline, CDR1 is SGHAT, CDR2 FQDESV (reference sequence). CDR3 length: 13 amino acids. V gave up 3 bases and J gave up 2 bases, with 6 bases separating them. CDR3 nucleotides: TGTGCCAGCAGCTTCCACCTCACAGATACGCAGTATTTT. As protein: CASSFHLTDTQYF. Filled out from reference TRBV11-1 and TRBJ2-3, the complete variable domain reads EAEVAQSPRYKITEKSQAVAFWCDPISGHATLYWYRQILGQGPELLVQFQDESVVDDSQLPKDRFSAERLKGVDSTLKIQPAELGDSAMYLCASSFHLTDTQYFGPGTRLTVL.

The J gene is TRBJ1-4, the V gene TRBV4-2, with 7 bases that match TRBD1. Germline lookup yields CDR1 LGHNA and CDR2 YNFKEQ. V lost 4 bases and J lost 0; bases outside the gene matches: 5. The CDR3 runs 16 residues. The CDR3 DNA reads TGTGCCAGCAGCCGATGGGGACAGACAACTAATGAAAAACTGTTTTTT. Its protein is CASSRWGQTTNEKLFF.

There are many counts of this clonotype. V usage is TRBV7-2 and J usage is TRBJ2-7, with D maybe TRBD2 (5 bases). CDR3 length equals 14 residues. Germline lookup yields CDR1 SGHTA and CDR2 FQGNSA. Trimming took off 5 bases at V and 4 bases at J, with 15 bases between the two ends. The CDR3, as DNA: TGTGCCAGCAGCCCTCGGGAACGGATGTACGAGCAGTACTTC. Its translation: CASSPRERMYEQYF.

This clonotype was recorded a few times. The V and J genes are TRBV20-1 and TRBJ2-7; 7 nucleotides match TRBD1. CDR3 length: 13 residues. Germline CDR1 and CDR2: DFQATT and SNEGSKA (reference sequence). The V segment lost 6 bases and the J segment 2 bases; nucleotides outside the gene matches: 7. The CDR3 protein is CSARGTNAYEQYF. The CDR3 DNA sequence: TGCAGTGCCAGGGGGACCAACGCCTACGAGCAGTACTTC.

This chain connects TRBV5-4 to TRBJ2-3; 14 nucleotides match TRBD2. Trimming at V came to 4 bases and at J to 1 base, leaving 8 bases not matched to a gene. This CDR3 region has 18 residues. Germline V lookup: CDR1 SGHNT, CDR2 YYREEE (reference sequence). CDR3 loop: CASSLPTSGRARTDTQYF. CDR3 nucleotides: TGTGCCAGCAGCCTGCCGACTAGCGGGAGGGCGCGCACAGATACGCAGTATTTT.

The chain has TRBV29-1 and TRBJ2-3; D is unclear. Germline V gives CDR1 SQVTM, CDR2 ANQGSEA. The CDR3 has 11 residues. The V gene lost 8 bases and the J gene lost 5 bases, with 11 bases spanning the gap. The CDR3 DNA is TGCAGCTGGGCCCACGGAGATACGCAGTATTTT. Encoded protein: CSWAHGDTQYF.

V and J are TRBV20-1 and TRBJ2-7; 7 bases line up with TRBD1. V gave up 0 bases and J gave up 2 bases; unmatched junction bases: 4. Germline V CDR1 and CDR2: DFQATT, SNEGSKA (reference sequence). The CDR3 length is 14 residues. CDR3 residues: CSARDRDSAYEQYF. The CDR3 DNA sequence: TGCAGTGCTAGAGATAGGGACAGCGCCTACGAGCAGTACTTC.

The V call is TRBV10-3, the J call TRBJ2-7; 10 bases line up with TRBD1. This CDR3 is built from 16 residues. In germline, CDR1 is ENHRY, CDR2 SYGVKD. Germline trimming cut 2 bases from V and 6 bases from J; bases unmatched to any gene: 10. CDR3 sequence reads: CAISEPSGDRGLEQYF. The CDR3, as DNA: TGTGCCATCAGTGAGCCTTCCGGCGACAGGGGGCTCGAGCAGTACTTC.

This sequence joins TRBV7-7 and TRBJ2-2; D perhaps matches TRBD1 (6 bases). V was clipped by 5 bases and J by 5 bases, with 12 bases between them. The CDR3 covers 14 residues. Germline V gene lookup returns CDR1 SSHAT and CDR2 FNYEAQ (reference sequence). CDR3 DNA sequence: TGTGCCAGCAGCCCTACTAGGGGGACCGGGGAGCTGTTTTTT. It is translated as CASSPTRGTGELFF.

This clonotype was recorded many times. The chain recombines TRBV7-2 with TRBJ2-7; 9 bases fit TRBD1. The J segment lost 2 bases and the V segment lost 4 bases, leaving 15 bases of the junction unmatched. This CDR3 is 18 amino acids long. CDR1 and CDR2 from the germline V gene are SGHTA and FQGNSA. For the CDR3, the DNA is TGTGCCAGCAGCTCCGCCCCGGGACAGGGTTCGGCAACCTACGAGCAGTACTTC. Translated: CASSSAPGQGSATYEQYF.

This clonotype was counted between two and nine times. The rearrangement uses TRBV28 and TRBJ2-7; 9 bases align to TRBD1. CDR1 and CDR2 from the germline V gene are MDHEN and SYDVKM. CDR3 size: 15 residues. After removal of 3 bases from V and 2 bases from J, the junction contained 5 bases not matched to a gene. The CDR3 is CASSFRGQGTYEQYF. The CDR3 region has the DNA TGTGCCAGCAGTTTTAGGGGACAGGGAACCTACGAGCAGTACTTC.

In its sample, this clonotype was seen many times. V and J are TRBV29-1 and TRBJ2-6; a weak D match, TRBD2 (5 bases). Germline V gene data show CDR1 as SQVTM and CDR2 as ANQGSEA. There are 14 residues in the CDR3. V lost 3 bases and J 1 base, leaving 7 bases between the germline ends. CDR3 loop: CSVDEGSGANVLTF. The CDR3 DNA reads TGCAGCGTTGACGAGGGATCTGGGGCCAACGTCCTGACTTTC.

This clonotype was seen many times. Written as DNA, the CDR3 is TGTGCCAGCAGCTCCGGGCTAGCGGGACTCACAGATACGCAGTATTTT. It yields the protein CASSSGLAGLTDTQYF. The V and J genes are TRBV7-2 and TRBJ2-3; 9 bases fit TRBD2. The CDR3 runs to 16 residues. V was clipped by 4 bases and J by 2 bases; unmatched bases: 7. CDR1 is SGHTA, CDR2 FQGNSA, per germline.

This clonotype was seen at least ten times. For the CDR3, the DNA is TGTGCCAGCGATGGACAGGTGCAGGGTGGGCAGTTCTTC. Encoded protein: CASDGQVQGGQFF. The chain employs TRBV25-1 and TRBJ2-1; 7 nucleotides align to TRBD1. Germline CDR1 reads MGHDK; CDR2 reads SYGVNS. The V segment lost 8 bases and the J segment 12 bases; nucleotides outside the gene matches: 13. This CDR3 region has 13 residues.